These T cell receptor beta chains were read from a single sample in a study of naive and memory T cell subsets. TCRdb analysed the UMI-ligation and nested PCR reads with MiXCR anew, one entry per CDR3 protein. The sample carries around 160,000 distinct CDR3 sequences, approximately 15% recorded once. Sequenced input: naive CD4+ T cells from blood. These receptors originate from a human donor in good health. CDR3s leave out the opening cysteine and the closing phenylalanine or tryptophan. A D gene is named only where the DNA matches it firmly.

V gene | D gene | CDR3 protein
TRBV2 | . | ASSEGAVLY
TRBV20-1 | . | SAETPLRASDTQY
TRBV28 | TRBD2 | ATLAVDTDTQY
TRBV6-5 | . | ASRRADGYT
TRBV29-1 | TRBD2 | SVDGLAGRWEQY
TRBV7-9 | . | ASSQGFPQALH
TRBV29-1 | . | SADGTRDEQY
TRBV12-3/TRBV12-4 | . | ASSSHRVSYEQY
TRBV20-1 | . | SASPGLKKEYEQY
TRBV5-1 | TRBD1 | ASSLVHRGQYEQY
TRBV7-8 | . | ASSVYNGADTQY
TRBV5-4 | TRBD2 | ASSPVGSGIYNEQF
TRBV6-5 | . | ASSYIANTEAF
TRBV3-1 | . | ASSQDLRQAGNTIY
TRBV9 | . | ASSSRTRSETQY
TRBV7-2 | TRBD1 | ASTPGTGGGQPQH
TRBV10-3 | . | AIGTLARSSYNEQF
TRBV27 | TRBD2 | ASSLVLAGVETQY
TRBV15 | . | ATSGRRAGFLGEQY
TRBV29-1 | . | STLGGAGTEAF
TRBV28 | TRBD2 | ASSFQLAGVHTQY
TRBV20-1 | . | SAREEGRGLYEQY
TRBV12-3/TRBV12-4 | TRBD1 | ASSRQGGYHGYT
TRBV5-1 | . | ASRGGYSNQPQH
TRBV12-3/TRBV12-4 | TRBD1 | ASSLLGGEHEQY
TRBV20-1 | . | SARAQGGGSQPQH
TRBV20-1 | TRBD1 | SATHRGYGYT
TRBV11-2 | TRBD2 | ASSPGTSGSWTGELF
TRBV20-1 | TRBD2 | SATWTSGQETQY
TRBV20-1 | . | SARRTESDTIY
TRBV29-1 | . | SVVGGGAGQPQH
TRBV2 | . | ASRGPTADQQY
TRBV6-5 | TRBD1 | ASSHTWTGAQETQY
TRBV7-2 | TRBD2 | ASSYLAGVTDTQY
TRBV29-1 | . | SVEGKLGTEAF
TRBV12-3/TRBV12-4 | . | ASSLPGSYNEQF
TRBV7-7 | TRBD1 | ASSSSTDRGETQY
TRBV6-2/TRBV6-3 | . | ASTRTRGGRGYT
TRBV7-9 | TRBD2 | ASSPTGTSGRKSSYNEQF
TRBV6-5 | . | ASSSRRTRILYEQF
TRBV29-1 | . | SVEDRNMDYSYEQY
TRBV18 | . | ASSPGRVGEKLF
TRBV12-5 | . | ASGLGHTDTQY
TRBV5-1 | TRBD1 | ASSPGTGGNYGYT
TRBV9 | . | ASSVQGCTDTQY
TRBV6-9 | . | ASSNPPDNRNSGNTIY
TRBV20-1 | . | SAVVQETQY
TRBV5-1 | . | ASSLVTPYEQY
TRBV7-9 | . | ASSLIEPPLH
TRBV20-1 | . | SARGERDQPQH
TRBV6-2/TRBV6-3 | TRBD2 | ASNLPTPSGRLNEQF
TRBV18 | . | ASSPRLYEQY
TRBV7-9 | . | ASSWGAGVVTEAF